This T cell receptor beta chain was obtained from a study of blood T cell repertoires in COVID-19. The table came from immunoSEQ multiplex PCR; TCRdb's copy has only in-frame clones and leaves some out. The profile shows under 300,000 clones, roughly 89% of them singletons. Those who participated ranged in age from about 18 to 95 years and resided in approximately 26 US areas. The origin of this receptor is a woman between 55 and 75 years old who had recovered from COVID-19. The sequencing sample was made of PBMCs or T cells enriched from blood (not recorded which).

The CDR3 bases are TGTGCCAGCAGAGGGGGGGTTAACTATGGCTACACCTTC. Translating it yields CASRGGVNYGYTF. This chain uses TRBV2 with TRBJ1-2, with D perhaps TRBD1 (6 bases). Germline V CDR1 and CDR2: SNHLY, FYNNEI. Trimming pared 6 bases from V and 1 base from J, leaving 9 bases between. The CDR3 sequence is 13 residues long.